These T cell receptor beta chains were read from a single sample in a study of blood T cell repertoires in COVID-19. Only in-frame clones appear in the TCRdb table, and some are missing; sequencing was by immunoSEQ multiplex PCR. The profile shows some 180,000 clones, more than 80% of them singletons. The specimen was peripheral blood. These receptor sequences come from a woman of 80 years or more with COVID-19, enrolled during active disease. The CDR3 runs from the conserved cysteine through the conserved F or W. D genes are given only for firm matches. Clone size is shown for a subset of rows, as once, few, many or a class of expanded clone.

d_gene,j_gene,abundance,v_gene,CDR3nt,CDR3aa
TRBD1,TRBJ1-5,NA,TRBV2,TGTGCCAGCAGTCCCCCGGGACAGGGGAATCAGCCCCAGCATTTT,CASSPPGQGNQPQHF
TRBD1,TRBJ1-2,NA,TRBV19,TGTGCCAGTAGTATAGGATCCGGGACAGGGGGCCGGTATGGCTACACCTTC,CASSIGSGTGGRYGYTF
NA,TRBJ1-1,NA,TRBV5-1,TGCGCCAGCAGCCCGGGACAACCGAACACTGAAGCTTTCTTT,CASSPGQPNTEAFF
TRBD1,TRBJ2-2,NA,TRBV5-8,TGTGCCAGCAGCGGGACAGGGCGCAACACCGGGGAGCTGTTTTTT,CASSGTGRNTGELFF
TRBD1,TRBJ1-3,NA,TRBV4-1,TGCGCCAGCAGCCCCGACAGGGACTCTGGAAACACCATATATTTT,CASSPDRDSGNTIYF
TRBD2,TRBJ2-5,NA,TRBV7-6,TGTGCCAGCAGCTGGGGACTAGCGGGGGGCCAAGAGACCCAGTACTTC,CASSWGLAGGQETQYF
NA,TRBJ1-2,NA,TRBV3-1/TRBV3-2,TGTGCCAGCAGCCAAGGGGAGGCTACCTATGGCTACACCTTC,CASSQGEATYGYTF
NA,TRBJ1-4,few,TRBV30,TGTGCCTGGAGTCCCCGCCCTGGAGGGGAAAAACTGTTTTTT,CAWSPRPGGEKLFF
NA,TRBJ2-7,NA,TRBV5-1,TGCGCCAGCAGCCCCGGGTTATCCTACGAGCAGTACTTC,CASSPGLSYEQYF
NA,TRBJ1-6,NA,TRBV4-2,TGTGCCAGCAGCCAAAGGTGGGGAGATTCACCCCTCCACTTT,CASSQRWGDSPLHF
NA,TRBJ2-1,once,TRBV7-2,TGTGCCAGCAGCCTCTGGGGGGGCCGAACCTCCTACAATGAGCAGTTCTTC,CASSLWGGRTSYNEQFF
NA,TRBJ2-5,few,TRBV10-3,TGTGCCATCAGTTCACAGGGACAAGAGACCCAGTACTTC,CAISSQGQETQYF
NA,TRBJ1-5,once,TRBV7-2,TGTGCCAGCAGCCCCCGGCAGGACGGGGGAAGTCAGCCCCAGCATTTT,CASSPRQDGGSQPQHF
TRBD1,TRBJ1-6,NA,TRBV19,TGTGCCAGTAGTAGACAGGGCCGAGATTCACCCCTCCACTTT,CASSRQGRDSPLHF
NA,TRBJ1-2,once,TRBV5-1,TGCGCCAGCAGCTTGGAGGCAGGGCCTAACTATGGCTACACCTTC,CASSLEAGPNYGYTF
NA,TRBJ1-2,NA,TRBV9,TGTGCCAGCAGCGTAGGCCCCAGACAGGACAGAAACTATGGCTACACCTTC,CASSVGPRQDRNYGYTF
TRBD2,TRBJ2-5,NA,TRBV6-2/TRBV6-3,TGTGCCAGCAGTCCCCGCGGGGGGGCTGGAGAGACCCAGTACTTC,CASSPRGGAGETQYF
NA,TRBJ1-2,NA,TRBV29-1,TGCAGCGTTGAAGGGGTAGGGGGGGCGAACTATGGCTACACCTTC,CSVEGVGGANYGYTF
NA,TRBJ1-2,NA,TRBV5-4,TGTGCCAGCAGCTTGGCTGGCAGTTATTATGGCTACACCTTC,CASSLAGSYYGYTF
TRBD1,TRBJ1-4,NA,TRBV13,TGTGCCAGCAGCTTCCGGACAGGGCTTGGGGAAAAACTGTTTTTT,CASSFRTGLGEKLFF
NA,TRBJ2-1,NA,TRBV2,TGTGCCAGGGGGGACACGGCGACAAACAATGAGCAGTTCTTC,CARGDTATNNEQFF
NA,TRBJ1-2,NA,TRBV4-1,TGCGCCAGCAGCCAAGATCCCAACTCTTACTATGGCTACACCTTC,CASSQDPNSYYGYTF
TRBD2,TRBJ2-1,few,TRBV19,TGTGCCAGTAGTACCAGACTAGCTCGGAATGAGCAGTTCTTC,CASSTRLARNEQFF
NA,TRBJ2-7,NA,TRBV29-1,TGCAGCGTACTTAAGAACAGGGATGAGCAGTACTTC,CSVLKNRDEQYF
NA,TRBJ1-5,few,TRBV19,TGTGCCAGTGGTAAAGACAGGAATCAGCCCCAGCATTTT,CASGKDRNQPQHF
TRBD1,TRBJ2-5,NA,TRBV19,TGTGCCAGTAGCACGGACAGGTGGAAGACCCAGTACTTC,CASSTDRWKTQYF
TRBD2,TRBJ2-5,NA,TRBV29-1,TGCAGCGTTGAGGGACTAGCGGGCTCACAAGAGACCCAGTACTTC,CSVEGLAGSQETQYF
TRBD1,TRBJ2-3,NA,TRBV28,TGTGCCAGCAGTTTCGGGACAGGGGCCAGCACAGATACGCAGTATTTT,CASSFGTGASTDTQYF
TRBD1,TRBJ1-3,NA,TRBV11-2,TGTGCCAGCAGCTTATGGCCGGGACAGAGTCACTCTGGAAACACCATATATTTT,CASSLWPGQSHSGNTIYF
NA,TRBJ1-2,NA,TRBV12-5,TGTGCTAGTGGTTTTCGGGGGGTTAACTATGGCTACACCTTC,CASGFRGVNYGYTF
NA,TRBJ1-1,NA,TRBV3-1/TRBV3-2,TGTGCCAGCAGGATGGGCGGGACGGGACGTGGGGAAGCTTTCTTT,CASRMGGTGRGEAFF
TRBD2,TRBJ2-3,NA,TRBV2,TGTGCCAGCAGTGAACGGCGGGGGGCCCGAGATACGCAGTATTTT,CASSERRGARDTQYF
NA,TRBJ1-2,once,TRBV18,TGTGCCAGCTCACCACCAGGTGGAGGGGTATATGGCTACACCTTC,CASSPPGGGVYGYTF
NA,TRBJ2-3,NA,TRBV5-8,TGTGCCAGCAGCTTGGGAGCCAGCGGAAGCACAGATACGCAGTATTTT,CASSLGASGSTDTQYF
TRBD1,TRBJ2-2,once,TRBV10-3,TGTGCCATCAGGGGACAGGGGATGACCGGGGAGCTGTTTTTT,CAIRGQGMTGELFF
TRBD1,TRBJ1-6,NA,TRBV13,TGTGCCAGCAGCAGGCTCGGGACAGGGGGCAAGAATTCACCCCTCCACTTT,CASSRLGTGGKNSPLHF
NA,TRBJ2-1,NA,TRBV12-3/TRBV12-4,TGTGCCAGCAGTTTTAGAGGTGAGCAGTTCTTC,CASSFRGEQFF
TRBD1,TRBJ1-2,NA,TRBV28,TGTGCCAGCAGGTACAGGGGATTCAACTATGGCTACACCTTC,CASRYRGFNYGYTF
NA,TRBJ1-2,NA,TRBV7-2,TGTGCCAGCAGCTTAGTTTGGCAGGGAGGCGGCTACACCTTC,CASSLVWQGGGYTF
NA,TRBJ2-2,NA,TRBV19,TGTGCCAGTAGTGGACATCGGAACACCGGGGAGCTGTTTTTT,CASSGHRNTGELFF
NA,TRBJ2-5,once,TRBV2,TGTGCCAGCAGTCAACTACCGAGGGGGAATCAGGAGACCCAGTACTTC,CASSQLPRGNQETQYF
TRBD2,TRBJ2-2,few,TRBV27,TGTGCCAGCAGTTCAGGACTAGCGGGAGGACGGAACACCGGGGAGCTGTTTTTT,CASSSGLAGGRNTGELFF
NA,TRBJ1-5,NA,TRBV2,TGTGCCAGCAGTGAAGACGAGGATCAGCCCCAGCATTTT,CASSEDEDQPQHF
NA,TRBJ2-1,NA,TRBV6-2/TRBV6-3,TGTGCCAGCAGTTACTCGAGGGCCAGGCACCTCCAGTTCTTC,CASSYSRARHLQFF
TRBD1,TRBJ1-5,NA,TRBV6-2/TRBV6-3,TGTGCCAGCAGTTACTTGACAGGGGATCAGCCCCAGCATTTT,CASSYLTGDQPQHF
NA,TRBJ2-5,NA,TRBV18,TGTGCCAGCTCACCGGGCTACCAAGAGACCCAGTACTTC,CASSPGYQETQYF
TRBD1,TRBJ2-7,once,TRBV4-2,TGTGCCAGCAGCCAAGATACGGGACAGGTGAGCTCCTACGAGCAGTACTTC,CASSQDTGQVSSYEQYF
NA,TRBJ2-7,NA,TRBV7-9,TGTGCCAGCAGCTCGCCGGGACACTCCTACGAGCAGTACTTC,CASSSPGHSYEQYF
NA,TRBJ2-7,NA,TRBV6-6,TGTGCCAGCAGTCTTTCCGCGGGTTTTTACGAGCAGTACTTC,CASSLSAGFYEQYF
TRBD2,TRBJ2-1,few,TRBV6-2/TRBV6-3,TGTGCCAGCAGTTGGACTAGCACCTACAATGAGCAGTTCTTC,CASSWTSTYNEQFF
NA,TRBJ2-3,NA,TRBV7-9,TGTGCCAGCAGCTCTGGGGGGTGGGCCAGCACAGATACGCAGTATTTT,CASSSGGWASTDTQYF
TRBD1,TRBJ2-5,few,TRBV6-1,TGTGCCAGCAGTGAATCGGCAGGGGGAGAGACCCAGTACTTC,CASSESAGGETQYF
NA,TRBJ2-5,NA,TRBV7-5,TGTGTCAGAAGCTTAGTGCCAGGGGAGCATCAAGAGACCCAGTACTTC,CVRSLVPGEHQETQYF
NA,TRBJ2-5,NA,TRBV21-1,TGTGCCAGTTCGGAGGGGACAGCTTGGGGTGGCCAAGAGACCCAGTACTTC,CASSEGTAWGGQETQYF